These T cell receptor beta chains were read from a single sample in a study of blood T cells in healthy people across ages. TCRdb re-derived calls from the 5' RACE reads in MiXCR, one entry per CDR3 protein. This table has approximately 600,000 distinct CDR3 sequences, 58% appearing once. Source material: blood. The receptors shown here come from a man aged 55-75 years in good health. Each CDR3 is given with its conserved first and last residue. The order of the fields is clone size, D gene, V gene, J gene, CDR3 protein, CDR3 DNA. A D gene is named only where the DNA matches it firmly. Rows may omit the clone size; those that give it use once, few, many or a size class.

-	-	TRBV20-1	TRBJ1-5	CSARAPGTYNQPQHF	TGCAGTGCTAGAGCCCCAGGGACCTACAATCAGCCCCAGCATTTT
many	-	TRBV10-3	TRBJ1-2	CAVGDSGNYGYTF	TGTGCCGTCGGGGATTCGGGGAACTATGGCTACACCTTC
-	-	TRBV6-1	TRBJ1-1	CASRRQEADTEAFF	TGTGCCAGCAGACGACAGGAGGCGGACACTGAAGCTTTCTTT
once	-	TRBV11-2	TRBJ2-5	CAVTSGVSASYKQYF	TGTGCCGTAACCTCAGGGGTCTCGGCGTCCTACAAGCAGTACTTC
-	TRBD2	TRBV4-1	TRBJ2-1	CASRLRTSGVNEQFF	TGCGCCAGCAGGCTGAGGACTAGCGGGGTAAATGAGCAGTTCTTC
-	TRBD2	TRBV29-1	TRBJ2-6	CSVTSGGSGANVLTF	TGCAGCGTTACTAGCGGGGGTTCTGGGGCCAACGTCCTGACTTTC
-	-	TRBV6-1	TRBJ2-7	CASSEVRGSSEQYF	TGTGCCAGCAGTGAAGTAAGGGGGTCCTCCGAGCAGTACTTC
once	-	TRBV12-3/TRBV12-4	TRBJ1-2	CASSPGHSGGGYTF	TGTGCCAGCAGCCCGGGACATTCGGGGGGAGGCTACACCTTC
-	-	TRBV3-1	TRBJ2-3	CASSQEVAGVTDTQYF	TGTGCCAGCAGCCAAGAAGTTGCAGGGGTAACAGATACGCAGTATTTT
-	TRBD1	TRBV7-2	TRBJ2-5	CASSLGTGSRETQYF	TGTGCCAGCAGCCTAGGGACAGGGTCCCGAGAGACCCAGTACTTC
-	TRBD1	TRBV5-1	TRBJ1-2	CASSGGPGQGAYGYTF	TGCGCCAGCAGCGGAGGGCCGGGACAGGGGGCCTATGGCTACACCTTC
-	-	TRBV4-1	TRBJ2-7	CASSQEGDSYEQYF	TGCGCCAGCAGCCAAGAAGGGGATAGCTACGAGCAGTACTTC
-	-	TRBV3-1	TRBJ2-1	CASSQDPNEQFF	TGTGCCAGCAGCCAAGATCCGAATGAGCAGTTCTTC
-	TRBD2	TRBV10-3	TRBJ2-1	CAISGQAGGPYNEQFF	TGTGCCATCAGTGGTCAGGCGGGGGGCCCCTACAATGAGCAGTTCTTC
-	-	TRBV12-3/TRBV12-4	TRBJ2-3	CVSSFRVTGDAQYF	TGTGTCAGCAGTTTTAGGGTGACCGGAGATGCGCAGTATTTT
-	TRBD2	TRBV11-2	TRBJ2-7	CASSPGLEYEQYF	TGTGCCAGCAGCCCGGGACTAGAGTACGAGCAGTACTTC
-	TRBD1	TRBV6-2/TRBV6-3	TRBJ1-1	CASLGDGRGLDTEAFF	TGTGCCAGCTTGGGGGACGGCAGGGGGCTAGACACTGAAGCTTTCTTT
-	-	TRBV5-1	TRBJ2-3	CASSVDPTAMGDTQYF	TGCGCCAGCAGCGTTGACCCGACGGCTATGGGGGATACGCAGTATTTT
few	TRBD1	TRBV20-1	TRBJ1-2	CSARPSEGAGRDTF	TGCAGTGCTAGACCCTCCGAGGGGGCCGGGAGGGACACCTTC
many	TRBD2	TRBV6-6	TRBJ2-7	CASRPLAGGSYEQYF	TGTGCCAGCAGACCTCTAGCGGGAGGTTCCTACGAGCAGTACTTC
-	-	TRBV3-1	TRBJ1-4	CASSPNSGGTEKLFF	TGTGCCAGCAGCCCTAATTCGGGGGGAACCGAAAAACTGTTTTTT
-	-	TRBV11-2	TRBJ2-7	CASSLFSSEQYF	TGTGCCAGCAGCTTATTTTCTTCCGAGCAGTACTTC
-	-	TRBV7-2	TRBJ2-7	CASSLGGSLAEQYF	TGTGCCAGCAGCTTAGGAGGGTCTCTAGCCGAGCAGTACTTC
-	-	TRBV2	TRBJ2-5	CASSVLSIAQETQYF	TGTGCCAGCAGTGTGCTGTCTATAGCTCAAGAGACCCAGTACTTC
-	TRBD1	TRBV18	TRBJ1-1	CASSPQTGAAFF	TGTGCCAGCTCACCCCAGACAGGGGCGGCTTTCTTT
few	TRBD1	TRBV10-3	TRBJ1-2	CAIEGGQEGAANYGYTF	TGTGCCATCGAGGGGGGACAGGAGGGTGCGGCGAACTATGGCTACACCTTC
-	-	TRBV29-1	TRBJ2-6	CSVSYSGANVLTF	TGCAGCGTATCGTACTCTGGGGCCAACGTCCTGACTTTC
-	-	TRBV29-1	TRBJ2-5	CSVDPQGTTQYF	TGCAGCGTTGACCCACAGGGAACGACCCAGTACTTC
few	-	TRBV6-5	TRBJ2-7	CASSYNGRSYEQYF	TGTGCCAGCAGTTACAACGGCAGGTCCTACGAGCAGTACTTC